One and the same sample provided the 32 T cell receptor beta chains below, sequenced in a study of identical twins. TCRdb re-called the 5' RACE reads with MiXCR, one entry per CDR3 protein. The repertoire holds some 690,000 distinct CDR3 sequences, 21% seen once, with 4.3% in the top ten. These data also featured in a second study, about T cells expressing NK-cell markers.

Sequencing was done on a sample of PBMCs. These TCRs come from a woman in her late teens or twenties in good health.

This clonotype was counted a few times. The chain joins TRBV4-1 to TRBJ2-2; a weak D match, TRBD2 (5 bases). Germline loops: CDR1 MGHRA, CDR2 YSYEKL. The CDR3 runs 15 residues. V was cut by 0 bases and J by 10 bases, with 15 bases left in between. The CDR3 sequence: CASSQERAPPPELFF. CDR3 DNA: TGCGCCAGCAGCCAAGAGAGGGCACCTCCCCCGGAGCTGTTTTTT.

This rearrangement joins TRBV7-7 to TRBJ2-1, with 12 nucleotides matching TRBD2. The V gene's germline CDR1 is SSHAT and CDR2 FNYEAQ (reference sequence). J lost 6 bases, V lost 4 bases, and 10 bases had no gene match. There are 17 residues in the CDR3. The CDR3 loop reads CASSYRPTSGSINEQFF. As DNA, the CDR3 is TGTGCCAGCAGCTACCGCCCGACTAGCGGGAGTATCAATGAGCAGTTCTTC.

V is TRBV5-6 and J is TRBJ1-2, with 7 bases lining up with TRBD1. The CDR3 is 14 residues long. Germline CDR1 and CDR2: SGHDT and YYEEEE. J gave up 7 bases and V 0 bases, and 6 bases lay outside the gene matches. The CDR3 protein is CASSLGAGGIGYTF. The CDR3 nucleotides read TGTGCCAGCAGCTTGGGGGCAGGGGGTATTGGCTACACCTTC.

The rearrangement links TRBV6-5 to TRBJ2-7, with unresolved D. CDR1 and CDR2 from the germline V gene are MNHEY and SVGAGI. This CDR3 is built from 15 residues. V lost 0 bases, J lost 2 bases, and 11 bases lay in between. Here the CDR3 reads CASSYSKRNPYEQYF. DNA for the CDR3: TGTGCCAGCAGTTACTCGAAACGAAACCCCTACGAGCAGTACTTC.

The sample holds a few counts of this clonotype. The V and J genes are TRBV29-1 and TRBJ2-7; no definite D call. V was pared by 5 bases and J by 6 bases, with 8 bases between. The CDR3 has 10 residues. Looked up from germline, CDR1 is SQVTM and CDR2 is ANQGSEA. The CDR3 DNA follows: TGCAGCGTTTGGGATGGCGAGCAGTACTTC. Translation gives CSVWDGEQYF.

This clonotype was counted a few times. The chain recombines TRBV11-2 with TRBJ2-2, with 7 bases aligning to TRBD1. After removal of 4 bases from V and 5 bases from J, the junction contained 7 bases not matched to a gene. The CDR3 has 15 residues. Germline CDR1 SGHAT, CDR2 FQNNGV. Here the CDR3 reads CASSSDRVRTGELFF. Here the CDR3 DNA reads TGTGCCAGCAGCTCTGACAGGGTTCGGACCGGGGAGCTGTTTTTT.

This clonotype was seen ten or more times. The CDR3 protein is CASSLEVDEQFF. CDR3 in DNA: TGCGCCAGCAGCTTGGAAGTGGATGAGCAGTTCTTC. The chain uses TRBV5-1 and TRBJ2-1; D is unresolved. This CDR3 is 12 amino acids long. CDR1 SGHRS and CDR2 YFSETQ come from the germline V gene. The V and J ends lost 0 bases and 8 bases respectively, with 6 bases between them.

The chain joins TRBV6-1 to TRBJ1-5; perhaps TRBD1 as D (5 bases). There are 14 residues in the CDR3. Germline lookup yields CDR1 MNHNS and CDR2 SASEGT. V lost 7 bases and J 4 bases, leaving 14 bases between the germline ends. In nucleotides, the CDR3 is TGTGCCAGCATCCCGACAGTCAATAATCAGCCCCAGCATTTT. Its translation: CASIPTVNNQPQHF.

This chain uses TRBV27 with TRBJ2-1; D unresolved. Trimming took 7 bases from V and 0 from J, leaving 10 bases between them. Germline CDR1 MNHEY, CDR2 SMNVEV (reference sequence). The CDR3 is 14 amino acids. In DNA form, the CDR3 reads TGTGCCAGCACGGATTTGAGCTCCTACAATGAGCAGTTCTTC. This sequence encodes CASTDLSSYNEQFF.

There are a few counts of this clonotype. The chain links TRBV29-1 to TRBJ1-1; no definite D call. The CDR3 is 14 amino acids. Germline-derived CDR1 and CDR2 are SQVTM and ANQGSEA. This chain's CDR3 is CVGWGTGENTEAFF. CDR3 coding DNA: TGCGTTGGGTGGGGTACTGGGGAGAACACTGAAGCTTTCTTT.

This clonotype was seen more than once but under ten times. The chain recombines TRBV15 with TRBJ1-5; tentative D call: TRBD1 (6 bases). CDR1 and CDR2 from the germline V gene are LNHNV and YYDKDF (reference sequence). The V and J ends lost 3 bases and 5 bases respectively, with 20 bases between them. The CDR3 is made up of 17 amino acids. The CDR3 loop is CATSSPWRNRDHQPQHF. CDR3 coding DNA: TGTGCCACCAGCAGTCCTTGGCGGAACAGGGACCATCAGCCCCAGCATTTT.

The V call is TRBV20-1, the J call TRBJ2-7, with D possibly being TRBD1 (5 bases). Trimming stripped 0 bases from V and 12 bases from J, with 18 bases between. CDR1 is DFQATT, CDR2 SNEGSKA, per germline (reference sequence). This CDR3 comprises 13 residues. The DNA of the CDR3 is TGCAGTGCTAGAGAAGGGGTGACTCCCGCGCCGTACTTC. Translated, it gives CSAREGVTPAPYF.

This chain links TRBV6-1 with TRBJ1-2, with 7 nucleotides matching TRBD1. The CDR3 loop spans 13 amino acids. V lost 7 bases, J lost 4 bases, and 6 bases stayed unmatched. Germline-derived CDR1 and CDR2 are MNHNS and SASEGT. CDR3 in DNA: TGTGCCAGCACCCCGACAGGGTCCTATGGCTACACCTTC. It yields the protein CASTPTGSYGYTF.

This clonotype was counted a few times. CDR3 residues: CASGTGPGPYEQYF. The CDR3 DNA reads TGTGCTAGTGGTACAGGCCCTGGGCCCTACGAGCAGTACTTC. This chain links TRBV12-5 with TRBJ2-7; D is possibly TRBD1 (5 bases). The CDR3 contains 14 residues. V was trimmed by 5 bases and J by 2 bases, leaving 13 bases between them. Germline CDR1 is LGHNT and CDR2 is FRNRAP.

This clonotype showed up just a few times. This chain links TRBV20-1 with TRBJ1-6; D uncertain. The length of the CDR3 is 12 residues. Germline loops: CDR1 DFQATT, CDR2 SNEGSKA (reference sequence). With 3 bases removed from V and 6 bases from J, the gap between germline ends came to 6 bases. The DNA of the CDR3 is TGCAGTGCTAGTGCGAGTAATTCACCCCTCCACTTT. Translated, it gives CSASASNSPLHF.

The chain combines TRBV7-8 with TRBJ1-6, with D perhaps matching TRBD1 (5 bases). The germline V and J ends were trimmed by 2 bases and 7 bases, with 12 bases remaining between them. This CDR3 is 15 amino acids long. CDR1 is SGHVS and CDR2 is FQNEAQ in the germline V gene. CDR3 bases: TGTGCCAGCAGCTTACAGGGACGTTTCAATTCACCCCTCCACTTT. Translated, it gives CASSLQGRFNSPLHF.

This clonotype was counted between two and nine times. The J gene is TRBJ1-4, the V gene TRBV12-3 or TRBV12-4, with 8 bases matching TRBD1. The CDR3 is 14 amino acids. The V and J ends lost 10 bases and 6 bases, in that order; junction bases with no gene match: 10. The DNA of the CDR3 is TGTGCCATCTCATCGGACAGGGCGGATGAAAAACTGTTTTTT. It specifies CAISSDRADEKLFF.

The V call is TRBV29-1, the J call TRBJ2-1; the D is unclear. Germline V lookup: CDR1 SQVTM, CDR2 ANQGSEA. The CDR3 has 17 amino acids. V was shortened by 5 bases and J by 0 bases, with 20 bases between the two germline ends. The CDR3 DNA reads as TGCAGCGTTCAGACGACCCGGGTTCAGAGCTCCTACAATGAGCAGTTCTTC. Amino acids: CSVQTTRVQSSYNEQFF.

V usage is TRBV12-3 or TRBV12-4 and J usage is TRBJ1-2; possibly TRBD1 for D (6 bases). This CDR3 is 14 amino acids long. Deletions cut 5 bases from V and 8 bases from J, with 18 bases between. The CDR3 bases are TGTGCCAGCAGTCCCCTCGGGGGGCCGGGAGGCTACACCTTC. Translation: CASSPLGGPGGYTF.

The table lists this clonotype with a few counts. The rearrangement uses TRBV20-1 and TRBJ2-5; 9 positions match TRBD1. This CDR3 has 14 amino acids. CDR1 is DFQATT and CDR2 is SNEGSKA in the germline V gene (reference sequence). V dropped 3 bases and J dropped 6; count of bases not matched to a gene: 8. In nucleotides, the CDR3 is TGCAGTGCTAGCGACAGGGGGATCGGGAAGACCCAGTACTTC. Protein sequence: CSASDRGIGKTQYF.

This clonotype has a handful of counts. CDR3 region: CASNGGGGGETQYF. DNA of the CDR3: TGTGCCAGTAACGGCGGGGGTGGAGGGGAGACCCAGTACTTC. The chain combines TRBV9 with TRBJ2-5, with 7 bases identical to TRBD2. Germline V gene data show CDR1 as SGDLS and CDR2 as YYNGEE. V lost 8 bases to trimming and J lost 5 bases; unmatched junction nucleotides: 12. The CDR3 contains 14 residues.

The sample holds many counts of this clonotype. The J gene is TRBJ1-4, the V gene TRBV5-1; D not resolved. V was clipped by 4 bases and J by 2 bases, with 9 bases between them. This CDR3 spans 14 amino acids. Per the germline V gene, CDR1 is SGHRS and CDR2 is YFSETQ. CDR3 in amino acids: CASSLSGTNEKLFF. Here the CDR3 DNA reads TGCGCCAGCAGCCTCTCCGGTACTAATGAAAAACTGTTTTTT.

The chain links TRBV10-1 to TRBJ2-2; TRBD2 might be the D (5 bases). V was clipped by 8 bases and J by 2 bases, with 27 bases between them. This CDR3 region has 19 residues. CDR1 is WNHNN, CDR2 SYGVQD, per germline (reference sequence). The CDR3 region has the DNA TGCGCCAGCGCGCCAGAGAGGGTGCGGGTCGGTATAAACACCGGGGAGCTGTTTTTT. It is translated as CASAPERVRVGINTGELFF.

This chain links TRBV7-8 with TRBJ2-3; 9 positions agree with TRBD2. CDR3 size: 14 residues. V lost 3 bases, J lost 5 bases, and 3 bases stayed unmatched. In germline, CDR1 is SGHVS, CDR2 FQNEAQ. CDR3: CASSFKRGVDTQYF. DNA for the CDR3: TGTGCCAGCAGCTTTAAGCGGGGGGTAGATACGCAGTATTTT.

The chain joins TRBV12-3 or TRBV12-4 to TRBJ1-1, with D perhaps matching TRBD1 (5 bases). The CDR3 is 14 residues long. V was trimmed by 11 bases and J by 7 bases, leaving 23 bases between them. CDR3 in amino acids: CAGAYRKGYDEAFF. CDR3 coding DNA: TGTGCCGGCGCTTACAGGAAGGGGTACGATGAAGCTTTCTTT.

This clonotype came up a few times. The V and J genes are TRBV15 and TRBJ2-4; possibly TRBD2 for D (6 bases). CDR3 length equals 14 residues. V was trimmed by 3 bases and J by 6 bases, leaving 12 bases between them. Per the germline V gene, CDR1 is LNHNV and CDR2 is YYDKDF (reference sequence). CDR3 residues: CATSSGSIGNIQYF. In DNA form, the CDR3 reads TGTGCCACCAGCAGCGGGAGTATTGGAAACATTCAGTACTTC.

In its sample, this clonotype was seen many times. This chain links TRBV10-1 with TRBJ1-1; TRBD1 matches 8 bases. The germline V gene has CDR1 WNHNN and CDR2 SYGVQD (reference sequence). V was pared by 8 bases and J by 5 bases, with 7 bases of the junction left unmatched. The CDR3 length is 13 residues. The DNA of the CDR3 is TGCGCCAGCGGTCAGGGGGCAGGAACTGAAGCTTTCTTT. It yields the protein CASGQGAGTEAFF.

This sequence joins TRBV2 and TRBJ2-7; unclear D gene. This CDR3 contains 13 residues. Trimming took off 0 bases at V and 4 bases at J, with 7 bases between the two ends. Germline CDR1 and CDR2: SNHLY and FYNNEI. The CDR3 here is CASSEAYMYEQYF. The CDR3 DNA reads as TGTGCCAGCAGTGAAGCCTACATGTACGAGCAGTACTTC.

The V and J genes are TRBV20-1 and TRBJ2-2; D is perhaps TRBD1 (6 bases). Germline CDR1 reads DFQATT; CDR2 reads SNEGSKA (reference sequence). The CDR3 has 14 residues. Deletions cut 0 bases from V and 2 bases from J, with 7 bases between. The CDR3 reads CSAREGGNTGELFF. The CDR3 nucleotides read TGCAGTGCTAGAGAAGGGGGTAACACCGGGGAGCTGTTTTTT.

This clonotype has at least ten counts. The V and J genes are TRBV27 and TRBJ1-2, with 8 bases aligning to TRBD1. Trimming took 5 bases from V and 3 from J; bases not matched to a gene: 5. CDR1 is MNHEY and CDR2 is SMNVEV in the germline V gene (reference sequence). The CDR3 totals 14 residues. Here the CDR3 DNA reads TGTGCCAGCAGTCGCAGGGGGCGGGACTATGGCTACACCTTC. The encoded protein is CASSRRGRDYGYTF.

The V gene is TRBV5-1, the J gene TRBJ2-2, with TRBD2 matching over 9 bases. CDR3 size: 17 residues. Germline trimming cut 4 bases from V and 2 bases from J; bases unmatched to any gene: 9. The germline gives CDR1 SGHRS, CDR2 YFSETQ. The chain's CDR3 is CASSPGPSGINTGELFF. In DNA form, the CDR3 reads TGCGCCAGCAGCCCGGGTCCTAGCGGGATTAACACCGGGGAGCTGTTTTTT. The full variable domain, in which reference TRBV5-1 and TRBJ2-2 provide the parts outside the CDR3, is KAGVTQTPRYLIKTRGQQVTLSCSPISGHRSVSWYQQTPGQGLQFLFEYFSETQRNKGNFPGRFSGRQFSNSRSEMNVSTLELGDSALYLCASSPGPSGINTGELFFGEGSRLTVL.

The V gene is TRBV5-1, the J gene TRBJ2-7; TRBD1 or TRBD2 may be the D gene (6 bases each). The CDR3 consists of 15 residues. Germline CDR1 reads SGHRS; CDR2 reads YFSETQ. V lost 3 bases to trimming and J lost 0 bases, with 13 bases between them. The CDR3 DNA is TGCGCCAGCAGCTGGGGGGACAACCCCTCCTACGAGCAGTACTTC. Translation: CASSWGDNPSYEQYF.